This T cell receptor (beta chain) is drawn from a study of T cells in Graves' hyperthyroidism and ophthalmopathy (dated by TCRdb to between 2018 and 2021). Study-level background: Peripheral blood samples were taken at the time of initial diagnosis, prior to any treatment. According to the paper, TCR Vbeta CDR3 sequencing was carried out on over 130 peripheral blood samples, which came from about 45 ophthalmopathy, around 74 hyperthyroidism and about 17 progressor patients. Once sampling was done, hyperthyroidism patients were given methimazole at a starting dose of 30 mg daily, whereas ophthalmopathy patients were given high-dose intravenous methylprednisolone. The study also compared thyroid tissue and blood T-cell repertoires from a handful of Graves' hyperthyroidism patients. Whether ophthalmopathy could be predicted prospectively was tested in an independent validation cohort made up of roughly 19 hyperthyroidism patients plus 17 patients who later progressed to ophthalmopathy. For training and testing, the 80 to 100 patients in the discovery cohort were randomly divided in a 7:3 ratio. A discovery cohort of about 95 patients, approximately 44 with Graves' ophthalmopathy and 55 to 65 with stable Graves' hyperthyroidism, was used to find distinguishing TCR V-J signatures.

Graves' hyperthyroidism was defined as stable when no progression to ophthalmopathy occurred over 18 months of follow-up. Hyperthyroidism patients were newly diagnosed, had a disease duration of under 2 months, and were aged 18 to 65 years. Any patient with an uncontrolled infection, another autoimmune disease, pregnancy or lactation was excluded. Clinical symptoms, serum thyroxine and TRAb, thyroid ultrasound, and orbital computed tomography formed the basis for the diagnoses. PBMCs were isolated from 7.5 to 10 ml of fresh peripheral blood by Ficoll-Paque density gradient centrifugation. Total RNA was extracted with Trizol reagent, and quality was checked on an Agilent 2100 Bioanalyzer. Deletion took 0 bases off V and 0 bases off J, with a span of 9 bases between the germline ends. Inclusive of the bounding cysteine and phenylalanine, the CDR3 is 15 residues long. Only the CDR3 region is kept as DNA, spanning 45 bases read in frame from base 1. According to the germline V gene, CDR1 reads SGHNT and CDR2 reads YENEEA.

On the study overall, not on this receptor specifically: Ophthalmopathy was separated from stable hyperthyroidism by a 13 V-J signature model, with approximately 86% sensitivity and about 81% specificity obtained in cross-validation and 80%/75% obtained in testing. No statistical method was used to set the sample size in advance, and investigators knew the group allocation. During validation, the model predicted progression to ophthalmopathy a median of roughly 7.1 months ahead of onset, with around 70% sensitivity and less than 85% specificity. Blood samples also contained most of the expanded thyroid clonotypes (frequency above 0.001), which suggests that blood repertoires may reflect thyroid immune responses.

This clonotype has a count of ten or more. Its antigen is currently not known. No much larger clone exists at a distance of one base, and base qualities are not known. TCR beta CDR3 regions were amplified from RNA transcripts. For the first round of RT-PCR on the TCR CDR3, the HTBI primer set was used together with the Qiagen OneStep RT-PCR kit. Libraries were constructed in a second round of multiplex PCR, after which size selection and purification were carried out. Paired-end sequencing of the libraries was performed with 100 bp reads on an Illumina HiSeq2000. Processing in the source paper ran as follows. SOAPnuke was used to process the raw data, throwing out any read that contained adapters or uncalled bases, had a mean Phred below 15, or lacked an exact constant-primer or identifier match. High-quality paired reads were merged with COPE v1.2.5, and unique nucleotide sequences were defined as clonotypes. MiTCR v1.1 was used to align the clonotypes against IMGT TRBV, TRBD and TRBJ reference segments. The analysis was restricted to V-J combinations with a frequency above 0.0001, which together covered 99% to 99.2% of the repertoires. A TCS score was defined as the ratio of F50 (clonal expansion) to E x V (chaos), with BLOSUM62-based TCRdist applied between CDR3 peptides within each V-J. Welch's t-statistics and random forest reduced 500 to 650 V-J features to 13, which were used in a naive Bayes classifier (R e1071). The public reads were reanalyzed by TCRdb: fastp trimming at Q25, MiXCR alignment, in-frame beta chains only. Entries that share a CDR3 protein sequence are merged under the most common genes and DNA. The V and J calls come from TCRdb's annotation, not from the publication. In this sample the table shows approximately 210,000 distinct CDR3 sequences, approximately 17% of which occur a single time. Approximately 50% of the sample is taken by the ten largest.

Sample: blood. This sequence was found in a man in his forties or fifties with Graves' hyperthyroidism. The rearrangement joined TRBV11-3 to TRBJ2-7, with no D gene named confidently. The DNA sequence is TGTGCCAGCAGCTTAGAACATCAACCCTCCTACGAGCAGTACTTC. It encodes CASSLEHQPSYEQYF.